In this sample, the clone carrying this TCR beta chain turned up a few times. As yet, its antigen is unknown. Other DNA sequences in this specimen translate into the identical CDR3. The data stem from a study of T cell repertoires in ileal Crohn's disease. Overall study context: Patients had a median approximately 7.5-year disease duration, and roughly 38% were active smokers. All patients had surgery for stricturing (61%) or penetrating (39%) disease.

Adults with ileal or ileocolonic Crohn's disease and an indication for resection were eligible. Germline assignment: CDR1 SGHTA and CDR2 FQGNSA. This CDR3 spans 14 amino acids. The V end lost 2 bases, the J end lost 4 bases, and 9 bases lay between the germline ends. Measured with immunoSEQ multiplex PCR; TCRdb has only the in-frame clones, and not every one. Here the sample spans approximately 15,000 clones, around 65% being singletons. Study-wide results and caveats: Sorted CD8 T cells held more high-frequency clones than CD4.

The V call is TRBV7-2, the J call TRBJ2-1, with D perhaps TRBD1 (6 bases). The clonotype comes from an adult with Crohn's disease. The sequencing input was ileal tissue. The CDR3, as DNA: TGTGCCAGCAGCTTAAGAGGGGGATACAATGAGCAGTTCTTC. It codes for CASSLRGGYNEQFF.